Each of the 15 T cell receptor beta chains below was sequenced from the same sample in a study of shared clonotypes between healthy human individuals (TCRdb year 2020). Libraries were prepared through the immunoSEQ multiplex PCR assay. TCRdb limited this immuneACCESS table to in-frame rearrangements with V and J called. A share of clones is missing; checked studies link under half to unresolved V genes, and the rest is unexplained. A total of 170,000 or so clones appear in this sample, 66% of them only once. Roughly a tenth of the sample is taken by the ten largest. Sequencing was done on a sample of memory CD4+ T cells sorted from blood. The cell subset or site label of this sample denotes: CD45RA-negative fraction. All receptors derive from a man aged 30 to 39 in good health.

The J gene is TRBJ2-1, the V gene TRBV10-1; no reliable D call. V was pared by 2 bases and J by 3 bases, with 2 bases between. This CDR3 region has 12 residues. Germline lookup yields CDR1 WNHNN and CDR2 SYGVQD (reference sequence). CDR3 coding DNA: TGCGCCAGCAGTGAGAGCTACAATGAGCAGTTCTTC. Translating gives CASSESYNEQFF.

The chain is built from TRBV10-3 and TRBJ1-3, with D possibly TRBD1 on 5 matching bases. The CDR3 totals 16 residues. V was trimmed by 6 bases and J by 3 bases, leaving 18 bases between them. Germline V CDR1 and CDR2: ENHRY, SYGVKD. The CDR3 region is CAISGPQGELGNTIYF. Here the CDR3 DNA reads TGTGCCATCAGCGGACCCCAGGGAGAGCTTGGAAACACCATATATTTT.

The chain has TRBV5-6 and TRBJ2-3, with TRBD2 matching 7 bases. The CDR3 runs to 15 residues. Germline V CDR1 and CDR2: SGHDT, YYEEEE. The trim removed 5 bases at V and 5 bases at J, leaving 11 bases unmatched. The CDR3 bases are TGTGCCAGCAGGGAGGGACTATCAAAAGGAGATACGCAGTATTTT. Protein: CASREGLSKGDTQYF.

This clone was counted once. The V gene is TRBV5-1, the J gene TRBJ1-1; maybe TRBD1 (5 bases). This CDR3 has 15 residues. V was shortened by 0 bases and J by 2 bases, with 11 bases between the two germline ends. The germline V gene encodes CDR1 SGHRS and CDR2 YFSETQ. The CDR3 DNA is TGCGCCAGCAGCTTGGCCGGGGGAAGTAACACTGAAGCTTTCTTT. It encodes CASSLAGGSNTEAFF.

This chain joins TRBV11-2 and TRBJ2-3; 13 bases match TRBD2. The CDR3 spans 16 residues. Unmatched junction bases numbered 4, after V lost 5 bases and J lost 2 bases. Germline V gene sequence: CDR1 SGHAT, CDR2 FQNNGV. CDR3 loop: CASSGGLAGFTDTQYF. CDR3 sequence (DNA): TGTGCCAGCAGCGGGGGACTAGCGGGATTCACAGATACGCAGTATTTT.

V gene TRBV5-4 combines with J gene TRBJ2-5; 9 bases are a match to TRBD1. In germline, CDR1 is SGHNT, CDR2 YYREEE (reference sequence). The CDR3 totals 15 residues. Trimming took 4 bases from V and 1 from J; bases not matched to a gene: 5. The CDR3 here is CASSRSGQGQETQYF. Written as DNA, the CDR3 is TGTGCCAGCAGCCGATCGGGACAGGGCCAAGAGACCCAGTACTTC. The full variable domain, its missing parts supplied by reference TRBV5-4 and TRBJ2-5, is ETGVTQSPTHLIKTRGQQVTLRCSSQSGHNTVSWYQQALGQGPQFIFQYYREEENGRGNFPPRFSGLQFPNYSSELNVNALELDDSALYLCASSRSGQGQETQYFGPGTRLLVL.

This clone was recorded once. This chain joins TRBV10-2 and TRBJ2-3; 7 positions agree with TRBD1. There are 15 residues in the CDR3. Germline CDR1 is WSHSY and CDR2 is SAAADI. J was trimmed by 1 base and V by 8 bases; bases with no gene match: 9. The CDR3 DNA is TGCGCCAGCGTTGCCCGGGACAGCCGCACAGATACGCAGTATTTT. This gives the protein CASVARDSRTDTQYF.

The gene calls are TRBV2 and TRBJ2-4; perhaps TRBD1 as D (5 bases). Germline V gene sequence: CDR1 SNHLY, CDR2 FYNNEI. CDR3 length: 14 residues. V was cut by 5 bases and J by 5 bases, with 13 bases left in between. The CDR3 DNA follows: TGTGCCAGCAGTCGCCAGGGTGGCGAAAACATTCAGTACTTC. It specifies CASSRQGGENIQYF.

A note on this clone: An end of the junction does not agree with germline; a read error may underlie this. The chain combines TRBV7-9 with TRBJ1-1, with a weak D call TRBD1 (5 bases). CDR3 size: 12 residues. Germline V gene lookup returns CDR1 SEHNR and CDR2 FQNEAQ (reference sequence). The CDR3 protein is CASSPITRRAVF. As DNA, the CDR3 is TGTGCCAGCAGCCCTATAACGCGCAGGGCCGTTTTT.

The chain carries TRBV25-1 and TRBJ2-2; TRBD2 matches 7 bases. The CDR3 consists of 17 residues. CDR1 is MGHDK, CDR2 SYGVNS, per germline. V shed 3 bases and J 3 bases; nucleotides not matched to a gene: 10. CDR3 protein: CASSDAIFAGDTGELFF. In DNA form, the CDR3 reads TGTGCCAGCAGTGACGCCATTTTTGCGGGAGACACCGGGGAGCTGTTTTTT.

This clone was detected only once. The V gene is TRBV6-1, the J gene TRBJ1-4; tentative D call: TRBD1 (5 bases). Looked up from germline, CDR1 is MNHNS and CDR2 is SASEGT. The CDR3 totals 16 residues. Trimming took 4 bases from V and 0 from J, leaving 12 bases between them. The CDR3 region is CASSGGHSATNEKLFF. The DNA of the CDR3 is TGTGCCAGCAGTGGCGGACACTCGGCAACTAATGAAAAACTGTTTTTT.

This clone was picked up a small number of times. The V gene is TRBV5-1, the J gene TRBJ1-1, with a weak D call TRBD1 (5 bases). V was pared by 0 bases and J by 4 bases, with 7 bases between. The germline V gene has CDR1 SGHRS and CDR2 YFSETQ. The CDR3 covers 13 residues. CDR3 nucleotides: TGCGCCAGCAGCTTGGACAGGCCCACTGAAGCTTTCTTT. It specifies CASSLDRPTEAFF. Combining the CDR3 with reference TRBV5-1 and TRBJ1-1 gives the whole variable domain KAGVTQTPRYLIKTRGQQVTLSCSPISGHRSVSWYQQTPGQGLQFLFEYFSETQRNKGNFPGRFSGRQFSNSRSEMNVSTLELGDSALYLCASSLDRPTEAFFGQGTRLTVV.

The chain couples TRBV30 to TRBJ1-1, with D unresolved. The CDR3 spans 10 residues. V lost 1 base to trimming and J lost 5 bases, with 2 bases between them. The germline V gene encodes CDR1 GTSNPN and CDR2 SVGIG (reference sequence). CDR3 in amino acids: CAWSGTEAFF. For the CDR3, the DNA is TGTGCCTGGAGTGGAACTGAAGCTTTCTTT.

The V gene is TRBV7-4, the J gene TRBJ1-2, with no clear D. CDR1 and CDR2 (germline): SGHVT, SQSDAQ. Trimming stripped 5 bases from V and 4 bases from J, with 11 bases between. CDR3 length equals 13 residues. This chain's CDR3 is CASSPEAVYGYTF. The CDR3 DNA is TGTGCCAGCAGCCCAGAGGCGGTCTATGGCTACACCTTC.

The rearrangement uses TRBV6-4 and TRBJ1-2; 8 bases align to TRBD1. The CDR3 covers 13 residues. The germline V gene encodes CDR1 MRHNA and CDR2 SNTAGT. Trimming took 2 bases from V and 10 from J; bases not matched to a gene: 6. The CDR3 bases are TGTGCCAGCAGTGACGGACAGGGCTTAGACTACACCTTC. Translation gives CASSDGQGLDYTF.